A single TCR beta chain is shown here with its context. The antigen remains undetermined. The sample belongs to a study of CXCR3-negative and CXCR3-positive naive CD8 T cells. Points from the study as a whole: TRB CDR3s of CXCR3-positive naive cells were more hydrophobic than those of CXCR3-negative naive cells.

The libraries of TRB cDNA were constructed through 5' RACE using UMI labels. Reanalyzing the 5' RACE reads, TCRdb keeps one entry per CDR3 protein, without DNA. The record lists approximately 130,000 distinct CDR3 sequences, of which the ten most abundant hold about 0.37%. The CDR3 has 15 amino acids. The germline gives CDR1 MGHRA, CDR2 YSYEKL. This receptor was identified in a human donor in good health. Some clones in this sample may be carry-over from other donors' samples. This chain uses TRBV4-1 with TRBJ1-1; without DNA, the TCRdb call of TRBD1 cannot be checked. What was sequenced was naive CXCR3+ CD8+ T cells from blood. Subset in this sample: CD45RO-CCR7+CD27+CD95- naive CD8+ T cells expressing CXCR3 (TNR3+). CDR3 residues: CASSQEVQGVTEAFF.